The present T cell receptor (beta chain) was sequenced within a study of molecular identifiers for immune sequencing clone quantification. The CDR3 has 15 amino acids. The V gene's germline CDR1 is SEHNR and CDR2 FQNEAQ (reference sequence). V was pared by 7 bases and J by 5 bases, with 20 bases between. TCRdb reanalysed the PCR reads using MiXCR and keeps one entry per CDR3 protein. The sample has approximately 670,000 distinct CDR3 sequences, roughly 21% seen once. This clonotype was recorded many times. The TCR was taken from a human donor in good health. Some libraries in this study had Jurkat cell RNA spiked in. Source material: naive CD8+ T cells from blood, with Jurkat cell RNA spiked in. Subset given: FACS-sorted CD8+CD4-CCR7+CD45RA+ naive T cells. The genes are TRBV7-9 and TRBJ1-2; maybe TRBD1 (6 bases). The CDR3 DNA follows: TGTGCCAGCATCCCGTCCGGGGGGCCGTTTTATGGCTACACCTTC. Encoded protein: CASIPSGGPFYGYTF.